The 8 T cell receptor beta chains below were found in one sample sequenced in a study of blood T cell repertoires in COVID-19. Produced via immunoSEQ multiplex PCR; TCRdb's table is partial and in-frame only. The sample contains tens of thousands of clones, over 60% of which appear only once. The sample consisted of peripheral blood. These TCRs come from a man between 25 and 39 years old with COVID-19, enrolled during active disease.

CDR3 DNA sequence: TGTGCCAGTAGTCAAGACAGAGGAGATAATTCACCCCTCCACTTT. It specifies CASSQDRGDNSPLHF. The chain has TRBV19 and TRBJ1-6; possible D gene TRBD1, 5 bases. Germline V gene lookup returns CDR1 LNHDA and CDR2 SQIVND (reference sequence). This CDR3 is built from 15 residues. V lost 5 bases and J 5 bases, leaving 13 bases between the germline ends.

In this sample, this clone turned up once. The J gene is TRBJ2-3, the V gene TRBV24-1; possible D gene TRBD2, 6 bases. Trimming took 0 bases from V and 2 from J, leaving 8 bases between them. Germline CDR1 KGHDR, CDR2 SFDVKD. This CDR3 spans 15 amino acids. CDR3 region: CATSDLGGTTDTQYF. For the CDR3, the DNA is TGTGCCACCAGTGATTTGGGGGGGACCACAGATACGCAGTATTTT.

The genes are TRBV15 and TRBJ1-5; D uncertain. Looked up from germline, CDR1 is LNHNV and CDR2 is YYDKDF (reference sequence). The CDR3 loop spans 13 amino acids. Trimming stripped 7 bases from V and 7 bases from J, with 14 bases between. The CDR3 DNA reads TGTGCCACCAATCCAAAATTGGGCCAGCCCCAGCATTTT. This codes for CATNPKLGQPQHF.

The chain is built from TRBV18 and TRBJ2-3; 7 bases align to TRBD2. The CDR3 extends over 17 amino acids. Losses at the gene ends were 3 bases for V and 2 bases for J; bases not matched to a gene: 11. Germline V gene lookup returns CDR1 KGHSH and CDR2 LQKENI. CDR3 residues: CASSPSGGNWATDTQYF. The CDR3 DNA is TGTGCCAGCTCACCCTCCGGGGGGAATTGGGCCACAGATACGCAGTATTTT.

This chain links TRBV27 with TRBJ1-4, with 8 nucleotides matching TRBD1. The V gene end was trimmed by 7 bases and the J gene end by 5 bases; junction bases not matched to a gene: 6. This CDR3 contains 14 residues. Germline V CDR1 and CDR2: MNHEY, SMNVEV (reference sequence). In DNA form, the CDR3 reads TGTGCCAGCACCAGACAGGGGTTCAATGAAAAACTGTTTTTT. Its translation: CASTRQGFNEKLFF.

This chain links TRBV28 with TRBJ2-5; D is perhaps TRBD1 (6 bases). CDR1 and CDR2 (germline): MDHEN, SYDVKM. The CDR3 consists of 14 residues. The V and J ends lost 6 bases and 5 bases respectively, with 16 bases between them. This CDR3 is CASRPRLGAETQYF. Written as DNA, the CDR3 is TGTGCCAGCAGACCCCGGTTGGGGGCGGAGACCCAGTACTTC.

The rearrangement uses TRBV15 and TRBJ2-7; 7 bases match TRBD1. The CDR3 spans 14 residues. The germline gives CDR1 LNHNV, CDR2 YYDKDF (reference sequence). V was pared by 0 bases and J by 2 bases, with 1 base of the junction left unmatched. CDR3 amino acids: CATSRDRGPYEQYF. The CDR3 DNA is TGTGCCACCAGCAGAGATAGGGGGCCCTACGAGCAGTACTTC.

This clone was observed a single time. This chain links TRBV10-1 with TRBJ2-7, with 7 bases fitting TRBD2. Germline-derived CDR1 and CDR2 are WNHNN and SYGVQD (reference sequence). Losses at the gene ends were 0 bases for V and 7 bases for J; bases not matched to a gene: 9. The CDR3 has 15 residues. CDR3 nucleotides: TGCGCCAGCAGTGAGTCGGGAGGGTCCACGTGTGAGCAGTACTTC. It is translated as CASSESGGSTCEQYF.